Each of the 26 T cell receptor beta chains below was sequenced from the same sample in a study of cytomegalovirus exposure and HLA in healthy donors. Use of 60 Vbeta and 13 Jbeta primers characterized the PCR. Clones were sequenced by immunoSEQ multiplex PCR, and TCRdb holds only the in-frame ones, with some missing. The data hold 60,000 to 70,000 clones, with about 80% observed a single time. Sample: PBMCs. These receptors were taken from a man aged 50 to 60 in good health and CMV-seronegative.

The chain carries TRBV11-2 and TRBJ2-3, with TRBD1 as a possible D gene (6 bases). Germline V gene lookup returns CDR1 SGHAT and CDR2 FQNNGV. V was clipped by 5 bases and J by 7 bases, with 16 bases between them. The CDR3 extends over 14 amino acids. The CDR3 loop is CASSVGQSSNTQYF. In nucleotides, the CDR3 is TGTGCCAGCAGCGTCGGACAGTCGTCGAATACGCAGTATTTT.

The V and J genes are TRBV5-1 and TRBJ2-7; 8 bases are a match to TRBD2. The V gene end was trimmed by 0 bases and the J gene end by 5 bases; junction bases not matched to a gene: 7. Germline-derived CDR1 and CDR2 are SGHRS and YFSETQ. The CDR3 consists of 15 residues. The CDR3 spells CASSLAQRGSNEQYF. In DNA, the CDR3 is TGCGCCAGCAGCTTGGCACAGCGGGGGTCAAACGAGCAGTACTTC.

The rearrangement links TRBV29-1 to TRBJ1-1; D possibly corresponds to TRBD1 (6 bases). V shed 4 bases and J shed 7 bases, with 13 bases lying between them. CDR1 SQVTM and CDR2 ANQGSEA come from the germline V gene. The CDR3 contains 12 residues. CDR3 nucleotides: TGCAGCGTTGGTAACAGGGAAATTGAAGCTTTCTTT. Residues: CSVGNREIEAFF.

This rearrangement joins TRBV5-1 to TRBJ2-5, with 8 bases identical to TRBD1. V dropped 4 bases and J dropped 1; count of bases not matched to a gene: 6. This CDR3 has 15 amino acids. Germline loops: CDR1 SGHRS, CDR2 YFSETQ. The CDR3 DNA follows: TGCGCCAGCAGCCCCCTCGGACAGGGCCAAGAGACCCAGTACTTC. It encodes CASSPLGQGQETQYF.

The rearrangement uses TRBV27 and TRBJ2-7; 8 nucleotides match TRBD1. CDR1 and CDR2 from the germline V gene are MNHEY and SMNVEV (reference sequence). The junction had 3 bases not matched to a gene; V was cut back by 0 bases and J by 5 bases. The CDR3 runs 14 residues. CDR3 DNA sequence: TGTGCCAGCAGTTTATCCAGGGGGCTCCACGAGCAGTACTTC. Its protein is CASSLSRGLHEQYF.

The chain recombines TRBV11-3 with TRBJ2-2; 9 nucleotides align to TRBD1. CDR3 size: 17 residues. Looked up from germline, CDR1 is SGHNT and CDR2 is YENEEA. With 4 bases clipped from V and 2 bases from J, the junction kept 8 bases outside the gene matches. CDR3 region: CASSSGQGGENTGELFF. The CDR3 region has the DNA TGTGCCAGCAGCTCGGGACAGGGCGGAGAAAACACCGGGGAGCTGTTTTTT.

The count of this clone is one. The V and J genes are TRBV28 and TRBJ1-1, with D tentatively TRBD1 (6 bases). The CDR3 length is 13 residues. The germline gives CDR1 MDHEN, CDR2 SYDVKM. Trimming removed 3 bases from V and 4 bases from J, with 9 bases in between. CDR3 nucleotide sequence: TGTGCCAGCAGTTTCGGGACAAGCACTGAAGCTTTCTTT. Protein product: CASSFGTSTEAFF. The whole variable domain, remainder taken from reference TRBV28 and TRBJ1-1, is DVKVTQSSRYLVKRTGEKVFLECVQDMDHENMFWYRQDPGLGLRLIYFSYDVKMKEKGDIPEGYSVSREKKERFSLILESASTNQTSMYLCASSFGTSTEAFFGQGTRLTVV.

The CDR3, as DNA: TGTGCCTGGAGTGAGCTATACTATGGCTACACCTTC. This translates into CAWSELYYGYTF. The J gene is TRBJ1-2, the V gene TRBV30; D is ambiguous. Germline V gives CDR1 GTSNPN, CDR2 SVGIG (reference sequence). V was cut by 1 base and J by 3 bases, with 6 bases left in between. The CDR3 length is 12 residues. Using reference TRBV30 and TRBJ1-2 for the parts outside the CDR3, the full variable domain is SQTIHQWPATLVQPVGSPLSLECTVEGTSNPNLYWYRQAAGRGLQLLFYSVGIGQISSEVPQNLSASRPQDRQFILSSKKLLLSDSGFYLCAWSELYYGYTFGSGTRLTVV.

The chain has TRBV2 and TRBJ1-2; no clear D gene. Trimming removed 1 base from V and 6 bases from J, with 9 bases in between. This CDR3 comprises 13 residues. Germline CDR1 is SNHLY and CDR2 is FYNNEI. The CDR3 nucleotides are TGTGCCAGCAGTGAAGACCAGCGAGATGGCTACACCTTC. This encodes CASSEDQRDGYTF.

The chain has TRBV6-5 and TRBJ1-6, with a tentative D call TRBD1 (6 bases). The CDR3 runs 15 residues. The V and J ends lost 2 bases and 4 bases respectively, with 9 bases between them. Germline assignment: CDR1 MNHEY and CDR2 SVGAGI. The chain's CDR3 is CASSYKGGYNSPLHF. The CDR3 bases are TGTGCCAGCAGTTACAAGGGGGGGTATAATTCACCCCTCCACTTT.

The rearrangement joins TRBV5-4 to TRBJ2-7; the match to TRBD1 covers 7 bases. The CDR3 extends over 14 amino acids. Unmatched junction bases numbered 7, after V lost 5 bases and J lost 2 bases. The V gene's germline CDR1 is SGHNT and CDR2 YYREEE (reference sequence). The CDR3 loop is CASRPGTDTYEQYF. The CDR3 DNA reads as TGTGCCAGCAGACCCGGGACAGACACCTACGAGCAGTACTTC.

The chain carries TRBV6-6 and TRBJ1-5; D not resolved. Per germline, CDR1 MNHNY and CDR2 SVGAGI (reference sequence). CDR3 length equals 13 residues. V lost 2 bases, J lost 6 bases, and 8 bases lay in between. The CDR3 protein is CASSYREGQPQHF. The CDR3 nucleotides read TGTGCCAGCAGTTACCGGGAGGGTCAGCCCCAGCATTTT.

The genes are TRBV7-9 and TRBJ1-1; a possible D gene is TRBD1 (5 bases). Trimming took 3 bases from V and 7 from J, leaving 21 bases between them. CDR3 size: 16 residues. Germline V gives CDR1 SEHNR, CDR2 FQNEAQ (reference sequence). The CDR3: CASSFPSGGVQGEAFF. In DNA form, the CDR3 reads TGTGCCAGCAGCTTCCCATCTGGGGGGGTGCAGGGTGAAGCTTTCTTT.

The chain has TRBV30 and TRBJ2-7; TRBD2 is a possible D gene (5 bases). The germline V and J ends were trimmed by 4 bases and 7 bases, with 11 bases remaining between them. In germline, CDR1 is GTSNPN, CDR2 SVGIG (reference sequence). The CDR3 is 11 amino acids. The CDR3 protein is CAWTLAREQYF. CDR3 sequence (DNA): TGTGCCTGGACCCTAGCAAGGGAGCAGTACTTC.

J is TRBJ2-7 and V is TRBV25-1; D is ambiguous. Looked up from germline, CDR1 is MGHDK and CDR2 is SYGVNS. Trimming left V 5 bases short and J 3 bases short, with 5 bases between. CDR3 size: 11 residues. The CDR3 region has the DNA TGTGCCAGCAGTACAAACTACGAGCAGTACTTC. Its translation is CASSTNYEQYF.

The table lists this clone with a few counts. The chain combines TRBV5-1 with TRBJ2-3; TRBD2 aligns across 11 bases. The CDR3 spans 16 residues. The germline V gene encodes CDR1 SGHRS and CDR2 YFSETQ. The J segment lost 0 bases and the V segment lost 3 bases, leaving 3 bases of the junction unmatched. Here the CDR3 reads CASSSGLAGSTDTQYF. In DNA form, the CDR3 reads TGCGCCAGCAGCTCTGGACTAGCGGGCAGCACAGATACGCAGTATTTT.

This clone has a single count. This chain connects TRBV6-6 to TRBJ1-2; D may be TRBD1 (5 bases). Trimming removed 2 bases from V and 0 bases from J, with 7 bases in between. CDR1 is MNHNY, CDR2 SVGAGI, per germline (reference sequence). CDR3 length: 14 amino acids. The CDR3 DNA sequence: TGTGCCAGCAGTTACACAGGACCTAACTATGGCTACACCTTC. This encodes CASSYTGPNYGYTF.

The chain recombines TRBV30 with TRBJ1-1, with D possibly being TRBD1 (6 bases). Per the germline V gene, CDR1 is GTSNPN and CDR2 is SVGIG (reference sequence). With 0 bases removed from V and 0 bases from J, the gap between germline ends came to 14 bases. The CDR3 length is 16 residues. DNA of the CDR3: TGTGCCTGGAGTGTACCAGGGGTCAGTCTGAACACTGAAGCTTTCTTT. This translates into CAWSVPGVSLNTEAFF.

This chain connects TRBV29-1 to TRBJ2-2; D not resolved. The length of the CDR3 is 13 residues. V dropped 4 bases and J dropped 1 base, with 7 bases sitting between them. Germline CDR1 is SQVTM and CDR2 is ANQGSEA. In nucleotides, the CDR3 is TGCAGCGTTGTTTCCGGGAACACCGGGGAGCTGTTTTTT. This sequence encodes CSVVSGNTGELFF.

With regard to this clone: At one boundary the junction diverges from the germline segment, which might be a read error. The chain is built from TRBV30 and TRBJ2-3; D is possibly TRBD2 (5 bases). The CDR3 contains 12 residues. Germline CDR1 is GTSNPN and CDR2 is SVGIG (reference sequence). For the CDR3, the DNA is TGTGCCTGCGGCAGGTTATACGAACCCGGGGATTTT. As protein: CACGRLYEPGDF.

This clone has a single count. J is TRBJ2-7 and V is TRBV6-5; perhaps TRBD2 as D (6 bases). V was clipped by 7 bases and J by 6 bases, with 22 bases between them. CDR1 MNHEY and CDR2 SVGAGI come from the germline V gene. The CDR3 covers 15 residues. The CDR3 region is CASTPGVKGGSEQYF. CDR3 coding DNA: TGTGCCAGCACCCCGGGGGTCAAGGGCGGGTCCGAGCAGTACTTC.

The chain combines TRBV7-6 with TRBJ1-4; perhaps TRBD1 as D (6 bases). Germline CDR1 reads SGHVS; CDR2 reads FNYEAQ. The CDR3 runs 15 residues. Trimming left V 5 bases short and J 4 bases short, with 14 bases between. CDR3 sequence (DNA): TGTGCCAGCAGCCTTCCGACAGGCGGTAATGAAAAACTGTTTTTT. Its translation is CASSLPTGGNEKLFF.

The chain combines TRBV4-2 with TRBJ2-2; 8 bases line up with TRBD2. V lost 2 bases and J lost 3; bases outside the gene matches: 5. This CDR3 is 16 amino acids long. CDR1 is LGHNA, CDR2 YNFKEQ, per germline. DNA for the CDR3: TGTGCCAGCAGCCAACCGGGAGGGCTCGACACCGGGGAGCTGTTTTTT. Translated, it gives CASSQPGGLDTGELFF.

This chain connects TRBV2 to TRBJ2-5; 8 bases line up with TRBD2. Germline lookup yields CDR1 SNHLY and CDR2 FYNNEI. The CDR3 length is 14 residues. V was pared by 7 bases and J by 4 bases, with 8 bases of the junction left unmatched. The CDR3 loop is CASNDAAGAETQYF. Written as DNA, the CDR3 is TGTGCCAGCAATGATGCAGCGGGAGCAGAGACCCAGTACTTC.

The rearrangement joins TRBV27 to TRBJ2-1; 10 bases line up with TRBD2. V trimming: 6 bases; J trimming: 4 bases; junction bases outside the gene matches: 6. In germline, CDR1 is MNHEY, CDR2 SMNVEV (reference sequence). There are 15 residues in the CDR3. The CDR3 DNA follows: TGTGCCAGCAGCCGTAGCGGGGGGCGTTACAATGAGCAGTTCTTC. Its translation: CASSRSGGRYNEQFF.

The chain is built from TRBV5-1 and TRBJ1-2; TRBD1 matches at 7 bases. Germline assignment: CDR1 SGHRS and CDR2 YFSETQ. V gave up 3 bases and J gave up 4 bases; unmatched junction bases: 12. This CDR3 is 16 amino acids long. The CDR3 DNA reads as TGCGCCAGCAGCTCAAGTACAGGGGATGTCGGCTATGGCTACACCTTC. It is translated as CASSSSTGDVGYGYTF. The full variable domain, its missing parts supplied by reference TRBV5-1 and TRBJ1-2, is KAGVTQTPRYLIKTRGQQVTLSCSPISGHRSVSWYQQTPGQGLQFLFEYFSETQRNKGNFPGRFSGRQFSNSRSEMNVSTLELGDSALYLCASSSSTGDVGYGYTFGSGTRLTVV.